This T cell receptor beta chain was captured by sequencing in a study of OX40 agonist ivuxolimab in advanced cancers. Study-level information: Earlier treatment with anti-PD-1, anti-PD-L1 or anti-CTLA-4 was permitted, and over 35% had received some.

TCRdb keeps only in-frame clones here, not all; method: immunoSEQ multiplex PCR. Of around 110,000 clones listed, around 93% are singletons. Trimming cost V 0 bases and J 2 bases, with 7 bases left between them. The CDR3 consists of 14 residues. Germline CDR1 reads KGHSH; CDR2 reads LQKENI. Sequencing was performed on CD4+ or CD8+ T cells sorted from blood, taken in a trial of the OX40 agonist ivuxolimab. This chain joins TRBV18 and TRBJ2-5; D remains ambiguous. This TCR was recovered from an adult with an advanced solid tumor such as melanoma, head and neck, liver or kidney cancer. CDR3: CASSPPNSQETQYF. CDR3 coding DNA: TGTGCCAGCTCACCACCAAACTCGCAAGAGACCCAGTACTTC.